Below are 31 T cell receptor beta chains sequenced from a single sample in a study of T cells in Graves' hyperthyroidism and ophthalmopathy. RNA transcripts gave rise to amplified TCR beta CDR3 regions. The HTBI set primed first-round TCR CDR3 RT-PCR. Each CDR3 protein is one row after TCRdb ran MiXCR on the multiplex PCR reads. The repertoire holds roughly 500,000 distinct CDR3 sequences, with 35% to 50% as singletons. The sequencing input was peripheral blood or thyroid tissue (not recorded which). The source is an adult woman with Graves' disease, either hyperthyroidism or ophthalmopathy (not recorded which).

The chain links TRBV2 to TRBJ1-1; D is unclear. This CDR3 is 15 amino acids long. CDR1 SNHLY and CDR2 FYNNEI come from the germline V gene. V gave up 8 bases and J gave up 1 base, with 17 bases separating them. The CDR3 region has the DNA TGTGCCAGCGGCGACCCAAGGGTTCCGAACACTGAAGCTTTCTTT. This gives the protein CASGDPRVPNTEAFF. The full variable domain, rest sourced from reference TRBV2 and TRBJ1-1, is EPEVTQTPSHQVTQMGQEVILRCVPISNHLYFYWYRQILGQKVEFLVSFYNNEISEKSEIFDDQFSVERPDGSNFTLKIRSTKLEDSAMYFCASGDPRVPNTEAFFGQGTRLTVV.

V gene TRBV29-1 combines with J gene TRBJ1-1, with D maybe TRBD1 (6 bases). This CDR3 has 12 residues. Germline V gene sequence: CDR1 SQVTM, CDR2 ANQGSEA. Trimming took 2 bases from V and 6 from J, leaving 10 bases between them. The CDR3 sequence: CSVETGFAEAFF. The DNA of the CDR3 is TGCAGCGTTGAAACAGGGTTCGCTGAAGCTTTCTTT. The full variable domain, completed using reference TRBV29-1 and TRBJ1-1, is SAVISQKPSRDICQRGTSLTIQCQVDSQVTMMFWYRQQPGQSLTLIATANQGSEATYESGFVIDKFPISRPNLTFSTLTVSNMSPEDSSIYLCSVETGFAEAFFGQGTRLTVV.

This clonotype was counted only a few times. The chain couples TRBV19 to TRBJ1-5; 7 bases fit TRBD1. With 5 bases clipped from V and 5 bases from J, the junction kept 12 bases outside the gene matches. The CDR3 totals 16 residues. The V gene's germline CDR1 is LNHDA and CDR2 SQIVND (reference sequence). CDR3 residues: CASSRHRQGKDQPQHF. The CDR3 DNA is TGTGCCAGTAGTCGCCATCGACAGGGTAAGGATCAGCCCCAGCATTTT.

This sequence joins TRBV7-9 and TRBJ2-5; 9 bases align to TRBD1. CDR1 SEHNR and CDR2 FQNEAQ come from the germline V gene (reference sequence). The CDR3 runs 19 residues. V lost 5 bases, J lost 5 bases, and 21 bases stayed unmatched. The CDR3 DNA reads TGTGCCAGCAGCCAAGATGAGGGCAGAACAGGGGGCGCGTCGGAGACCCAGTACTTC. Translated, it gives CASSQDEGRTGGASETQYF. Combining the CDR3 with reference TRBV7-9 and TRBJ2-5 gives the whole variable domain DTGVSQNPRHKITKRGQNVTFRCDPISEHNRLYWYRQTLGQGPEFLTYFQNEAQLEKSRLLSDRFSAERPKGSFSTLEIQRTEQGDSAMYLCASSQDEGRTGGASETQYFGPGTRLLVL.

The CDR3 region is CASSDLAGASSYEQYF. The CDR3, as DNA: TGCGCCAGCAGCGACCTAGCGGGGGCGAGCTCCTACGAGCAGTACTTC. V usage is TRBV5-1 and J usage is TRBJ2-7, with 10 nucleotides matching TRBD2. Per the germline V gene, CDR1 is SGHRS and CDR2 is YFSETQ. Trimming took 4 bases from V and 0 from J; bases not matched to a gene: 7. The CDR3 sequence is 16 residues long.

This clonotype appeared a few times. The chain is built from TRBV27 and TRBJ1-1, with 7 bases identical to TRBD1. This CDR3 is 15 amino acids long. V shed 6 bases, J shed 5 bases, and the junction held 12 bases outside the gene matches. Per germline, CDR1 MNHEY and CDR2 SMNVEV (reference sequence). The CDR3 sequence: CASSDPHRGGTEAFF. In DNA form, the CDR3 reads TGTGCCAGCAGCGACCCCCACAGGGGAGGAACTGAAGCTTTCTTT.

This clonotype has ten or more counts. J is TRBJ1-2 and V is TRBV12-3 or TRBV12-4; D is perhaps TRBD1 (6 bases). V lost 6 bases, J lost 2 bases, and 10 bases lay in between. The CDR3 runs to 13 residues. The chain's CDR3 is CASRMTGNYGYTF. CDR3 coding DNA: TGTGCCAGCAGGATGACAGGAAACTATGGCTACACCTTC.

V and J are TRBV7-9 and TRBJ2-2; no firm D call. This CDR3 comprises 14 residues. V was cut by 6 bases and J by 1 base, with 9 bases left in between. The V gene's germline CDR1 is SEHNR and CDR2 FQNEAQ (reference sequence). In nucleotides, the CDR3 is TGTGCCAGCAGTTTTGTGATGAACACCGGGGAGCTGTTTTTT. It encodes CASSFVMNTGELFF.

The chain employs TRBV10-3 and TRBJ2-5; 7 positions agree with TRBD2. The germline CDR1 and CDR2 sequences are ENHRY and SYGVKD. This CDR3 contains 14 residues. V lost 6 bases and J lost 1; bases outside the gene matches: 5. The DNA for the CDR3 is TGTGCCATCAGCCGGGGGGAGAGCCAAGAGACCCAGTACTTC. This encodes CAISRGESQETQYF.

The chain links TRBV2 to TRBJ2-2; a possible D gene is TRBD2 (5 bases). This CDR3 is 14 amino acids long. CDR1 and CDR2 (germline): SNHLY, FYNNEI. Trimming took 4 bases from V and 0 from J, leaving 6 bases between them. The CDR3: CASSGGSNTGELFF. The CDR3 DNA sequence: TGTGCCAGCAGTGGAGGGTCGAACACCGGGGAGCTGTTTTTT.

This chain uses TRBV13 with TRBJ2-3; D call uncertain. Germline loops: CDR1 PRHDT, CDR2 FYEKMQ (reference sequence). V was pared by 0 bases and J by 8 bases, with 3 bases between. The CDR3 has 11 amino acids. CDR3 nucleotide sequence: TGTGCCAGCAGCTTAGGGGTTACGCAGTATTTT. Translated: CASSLGVTQYF.

The chain links TRBV7-2 to TRBJ2-5, with 13 bases matching TRBD2. Unmatched junction bases numbered 11, after V lost 5 bases and J lost 2 bases. Germline CDR1 reads SGHTA; CDR2 reads FQGNSA. The CDR3 length is 18 residues. As DNA, the CDR3 is TGTGCCAGCAGCCCCCCCCCCGGGACTAGCGGGATACAAGAGACCCAGTACTTC. Its protein product is CASSPPPGTSGIQETQYF.

This clonotype was seen more than once but under ten times. The V and J genes are TRBV10-3 and TRBJ2-2, with D unresolved. The germline CDR1 and CDR2 sequences are ENHRY and SYGVKD. The CDR3 is made up of 12 amino acids. Trimming removed 8 bases from V and 2 bases from J, with 6 bases in between. The CDR3 spells CAILGNTGELFF. In nucleotides, the CDR3 is TGTGCCATCTTAGGCAACACCGGGGAGCTGTTTTTT.

This clonotype appeared a single time. The V call is TRBV4-1, the J call TRBJ1-1; TRBD1 matches at 7 bases. Germline CDR1 MGHRA, CDR2 YSYEKL. The CDR3 covers 13 residues. J lost 6 bases, V lost 3 bases, and 4 bases had no gene match. The CDR3 DNA reads TGCGCCAGCAGCCATCCACAGGGGTCTGAAGCTTTCTTT. Its translation is CASSHPQGSEAFF.

This clonotype appeared a single time. The gene calls are TRBV7-2 and TRBJ2-7; D unclear. The CDR3 length is 14 residues. V shed 2 bases and J shed 6 bases, with 14 bases lying between them. Germline CDR1 is SGHTA and CDR2 is FQGNSA. The CDR3 nucleotides are TGTGCCAGCAGCTTATCTTCTTGGGGTGGCGAGCAGTACTTC. Residues: CASSLSSWGGEQYF.

This clonotype was counted at least ten times. The rearrangement links TRBV20-1 to TRBJ2-7; 8 bases are a match to TRBD2. The CDR3 extends over 15 amino acids. Germline V lookup: CDR1 DFQATT, CDR2 SNEGSKA (reference sequence). The trim removed 6 bases at V and 7 bases at J, leaving 17 bases unmatched. CDR3 region: CSAPGDGRALSEQYF. DNA of the CDR3: TGCAGTGCCCCAGGAGACGGGAGGGCCTTATCTGAGCAGTACTTC.

This clonotype was found many times. The rearrangement links TRBV7-9 to TRBJ1-1; 10 bases fit TRBD1. The CDR3 contains 17 residues. V shed 3 bases, J shed 3 bases, and the junction held 10 bases outside the gene matches. In germline, CDR1 is SEHNR, CDR2 FQNEAQ (reference sequence). CDR3 in DNA: TGTGCCAGCAGCTTCCCCGTTGAAGGGACAGGGGACACTGAAGCTTTCTTT. Translation gives CASSFPVEGTGDTEAFF. Variable domain in full (rest from reference TRBV7-9 and TRBJ1-1): DTGVSQNPRHKITKRGQNVTFRCDPISEHNRLYWYRQTLGQGPEFLTYFQNEAQLEKSRLLSDRFSAERPKGSFSTLEIQRTEQGDSAMYLCASSFPVEGTGDTEAFFGQGTRLTVV.

This clonotype occurred a few times. The chain uses TRBV5-8 and TRBJ2-5; possible D gene TRBD2, 6 bases. The CDR3 is 15 amino acids. The V end was cut by 1 base, the J end by 5 bases, with 15 bases between. Germline V gene sequence: CDR1 SGHTS, CDR2 YDEGEE. As DNA, the CDR3 is TGTGCCAGCAGCTTGATCGGGGGACCCAGGGAGACCCAGTACTTC. Its protein product is CASSLIGGPRETQYF.

This clonotype was observed many times. This rearrangement joins TRBV19 to TRBJ1-5; 8 bases map to TRBD1. Looked up from germline, CDR1 is LNHDA and CDR2 is SQIVND (reference sequence). Unmatched junction bases numbered 5, after V lost 2 bases and J lost 2 bases. The CDR3 totals 16 residues. The CDR3 DNA sequence: TGTGCCAGTAGTATATCAGGGGGCTCTGGCAATCAGCCCCAGCATTTT. Residues: CASSISGGSGNQPQHF. The variable domain in full, completed from reference TRBV19 and TRBJ1-5, reads DGGITQSPKYLFRKEGQNVTLSCEQNLNHDAMYWYRQDPGQGLRLIYYSQIVNDFQKGDIAEGYSVSREKKESFPLTVTSAQKNPTAFYLCASSISGGSGNQPQHFGDGTRLSIL.

There are many counts of this clonotype. The chain couples TRBV7-9 to TRBJ2-2; D is unclear. The germline CDR1 and CDR2 sequences are SEHNR and FQNEAQ (reference sequence). Trimming left V 3 bases short and J 1 base short, with 0 bases between. CDR3 length equals 12 residues. CDR3: CASSLNTGELFF. Written as DNA, the CDR3 is TGTGCCAGCAGCTTGAACACCGGGGAGCTGTTTTTT.

The V and J genes are TRBV2 and TRBJ1-2; 9 nucleotides match TRBD1. The germline CDR1 and CDR2 sequences are SNHLY and FYNNEI. The CDR3 sequence is 14 residues long. Trimming cost V 6 bases and J 4 bases; bases outside gene matches: 6. This CDR3 is CASSGQGSAYGYTF. The CDR3 bases are TGTGCCAGCAGCGGACAGGGGAGTGCCTATGGCTACACCTTC.

This clonotype occurred many times. This chain uses TRBV11-2 with TRBJ2-2; 7 bases map to TRBD2. J gave up 3 bases and V 7 bases, and 5 bases lay outside the gene matches. The germline V gene encodes CDR1 SGHAT and CDR2 FQNNGV. The CDR3 runs 14 residues. This CDR3 reads CASTQAGYTGELFF. The CDR3 DNA sequence: TGTGCCAGCACCCAAGCGGGGTACACCGGGGAGCTGTTTTTT.

The chain is built from TRBV29-1 and TRBJ1-2; TRBD1 is a possible D gene (5 bases). Trimming removed 1 base from V and 1 base from J, with 7 bases in between. CDR3 size: 13 residues. Per the germline V gene, CDR1 is SQVTM and CDR2 is ANQGSEA. In DNA, the CDR3 is TGCAGCGTTGAAGGACAGATTAACTATGGCTACACCTTC. Its protein is CSVEGQINYGYTF.

The rearrangement links TRBV5-1 to TRBJ2-2, with a tentative D call TRBD2 (5 bases). Trimming left V 5 bases short and J 0 bases short, with 11 bases between. The CDR3 runs 15 residues. Germline V CDR1 and CDR2: SGHRS, YFSETQ. The CDR3 nucleotides are TGCGCCAGCAGTGAAGGGAGCGCGAACACCGGGGAGCTGTTTTTT. Its translation is CASSEGSANTGELFF.

Many counts were recorded for this clonotype. The rearrangement joins TRBV5-1 to TRBJ1-2; D gene unclear. Germline V gives CDR1 SGHRS, CDR2 YFSETQ. V was trimmed by 1 base and J by 1 base, leaving 8 bases between them. This CDR3 comprises 14 residues. The CDR3 reads CASSLQEGNYGYTF. In DNA form, the CDR3 reads TGCGCCAGCAGCTTGCAGGAGGGTAACTATGGCTACACCTTC.

This rearrangement joins TRBV2 to TRBJ1-4; 9 positions match TRBD1. This CDR3 has 15 amino acids. The germline V gene has CDR1 SNHLY and CDR2 FYNNEI. V was pared by 4 bases and J by 5 bases, with 5 bases of the junction left unmatched. The CDR3: CASSGRTGVNEKLFF. As DNA, the CDR3 is TGTGCCAGCAGTGGCCGGACAGGGGTAAATGAAAAACTGTTTTTT.

This clonotype was observed a handful of times. V is TRBV4-1 and J is TRBJ2-2; the match to TRBD2 covers 7 bases. With V trimmed by 5 bases and J by 2 bases, 8 bases remained unmatched. The CDR3 covers 16 residues. The germline CDR1 and CDR2 sequences are MGHRA and YSYEKL. The CDR3 nucleotides are TGCGCCAGCAGCGACCCTAGCGGAGCAAACACCGGGGAGCTGTTTTTT. Its protein product is CASSDPSGANTGELFF.

The chain has TRBV29-1 and TRBJ2-2; 9 bases line up with TRBD1. Germline CDR1 and CDR2: SQVTM and ANQGSEA. This CDR3 has 14 amino acids. Trimming cost V 1 base and J 4 bases; bases outside gene matches: 1. In DNA, the CDR3 is TGCAGCGTTGAAGGGGACAGGGCCACCGGGGAGCTGTTTTTT. Amino acids: CSVEGDRATGELFF.

The rearrangement joins TRBV19 to TRBJ1-5, with D tentatively TRBD1 (5 bases). The length of the CDR3 is 13 residues. V lost 7 bases, J lost 12 bases, and 19 bases lay in between. Germline lookup yields CDR1 LNHDA and CDR2 SQIVND (reference sequence). CDR3 nucleotides: TGTGCCAGTACCCCTACCGGGGGTATCGACCAGCATTTT. It specifies CASTPTGGIDQHF.

This clonotype came up many times. V is TRBV11-1 and J is TRBJ1-1, with D unresolved. The CDR3 is 13 residues long. Germline V gives CDR1 SGHAT, CDR2 FQDESV (reference sequence). V was clipped by 3 bases and J by 4 bases, with 9 bases between them. The CDR3 sequence is CASSFGVGTEAFF. The DNA for the CDR3 is TGTGCCAGCAGCTTTGGGGTGGGCACTGAAGCTTTCTTT.

This clonotype was detected a few times. This rearrangement joins TRBV7-4 to TRBJ2-7; D is perhaps TRBD1 or TRBD2 (5 bases each). Per the germline V gene, CDR1 is SGHVT and CDR2 is SQSDAQ. This CDR3 has 18 residues. V was cut by 2 bases and J by 3 bases, with 23 bases left in between. CDR3 DNA: TGTGCCAGCAGCTTACCAATTGAGGGGCAATCCTTCATCTACGAGCAGTACTTC. As protein: CASSLPIEGQSFIYEQYF.